A selection of T cell receptor beta chains follows, all from one sample in a study of control samples from healthy donors and cancer patients. Sequencing was performed with immunoSEQ multiplex PCR; in TCRdb, only in-frame clones are kept and a portion is missing. This sample has about 96,000 clones, with 93% found just once. The sample taken for sequencing was blood. Receptors originate from a young man in good health. Both conserved end residues are part of each CDR3. Each record gives: D gene, V gene, J gene, clone size, CDR3 protein, CDR3 DNA. The D gene is left open where the match is weak. Clone size appears in some rows only: once, few, many, or a class for an expanded clone.

>-|TRBV2|TRBJ2-1|-
CASSEERGWDEQFF
TGTGCCAGCAGTGAAGAAAGGGGTTGGGATGAGCAGTTCTTC
>-|TRBV7-3|TRBJ1-2|-
CASSQNGQPLYGYTF
TGTGCCAGCAGCCAGAATGGACAACCTCTCTATGGCTACACCTTC
>TRBD2|TRBV7-7|TRBJ2-3|-
CASSLGRGGRTDTQYF
TGTGCTAGCAGCTTAGGGCGGGGGGGCCGAACAGATACGCAGTATTTT
>-|TRBV7-8|TRBJ1-5|-
CASSLGGHRNQPQHF
TGTGCCAGCAGCTTAGGGGGACATCGGAATCAGCCCCAGCATTTT
>-|TRBV6-5|TRBJ1-6|-
CASRRGNSPLHF
TGTGCCAGCAGGAGGGGTAATTCACCCCTCCACTTT
>-|TRBV4-2|TRBJ2-7|-
CASSQEMGSLSSYEQYF
TGTGCCAGCAGCCAAGAGATGGGCTCCCTAAGCTCCTACGAGCAGTACTTC
>-|TRBV5-5|TRBJ1-1|-
CASSLSLGPLATTEAFF
TGTGCCAGCAGCTTGTCCTTAGGCCCTTTGGCGACCACTGAAGCTTTCTTT
>TRBD2|TRBV5-1|TRBJ2-7|-
CASSLAFGSGSVYEQYF
TGCGCCAGCAGCTTGGCCTTCGGGAGCGGGAGCGTTTACGAGCAGTACTTC
>-|TRBV9|TRBJ2-5|-
CASSVQGYETQYF
TGTGCCAGCAGCGTACAGGGTTACGAGACCCAGTACTTC
>-|TRBV24-1|TRBJ1-5|-
CATSDSRGNQPQHF
TGTGCCACCAGTGATTCCAGGGGAAATCAGCCCCAGCATTTT
>TRBD1|TRBV11-2|TRBJ2-3|-
CASSWDSSSTDTQYF
TGTGCCAGCAGCTGGGACAGTAGTTCGACAGATACGCAGTATTTT
>-|TRBV5-1|TRBJ1-4|once
CASRNSQQANEKLFF
TGCGCCAGCAGGAACTCCCAGCAGGCTAATGAAAAACTGTTTTTT
>TRBD2|TRBV15|TRBJ2-1|-
CATSGGTSGGFEQFF
TGTGCCACCAGCGGGGGGACTAGCGGGGGATTTGAGCAGTTCTTC
>-|TRBV6-5|TRBJ1-3|-
CASSYSNIGLGNTIYF
TGTGCCAGCAGTTACTCGAACATCGGTTTGGGAAACACCATATATTTT
>TRBD2|TRBV7-8|TRBJ2-3|-
CASSRTLLRGLTSTSGGPDTQYF
TGTGCCAGCAGCCGTACCTTATTACGGGGGTTAACGTCGACTAGCGGGGGCCCAGATACGCAGTATTTT
>-|TRBV6-2/TRBV6-3|TRBJ2-3|once
CASSVRLADTQYF
TGTGCCAGCAGTGTAAGACTAGCAGATACGCAGTATTTT
>-|TRBV2|TRBJ2-1|-
CASRGLGLNEQFF
TGTGCCAGCAGGGGCTTAGGTTTGAATGAGCAGTTCTTC
>-|TRBV29-1|TRBJ1-2|-
CSASTAGLATATGGYTF
TGCAGCGCGTCGACCGCGGGGTTAGCGACGGCAACGGGCGGCTACACCTTC
>-|TRBV19|TRBJ1-5|-
CASSITWNRDSYQPQHF
TGTGCCAGTAGTATAACGTGGAACAGGGATTCCTATCAGCCCCAGCATTTT
>-|TRBV6-5|TRBJ1-4|-
CASIEHQGSEKLFF
TGTGCCAGCATCGAACACCAGGGGTCTGAAAAACTGTTTTTT
>-|TRBV2|TRBJ1-1|-
CATREGENTEAFF
TGTGCCACCAGGGAGGGCGAGAACACTGAAGCTTTCTTT
>-|TRBV29-1|TRBJ1-1|-
CSVEDNTEAFF
TGCAGCGTTGAGGACAACACTGAAGCTTTCTTT
>-|TRBV27|TRBJ1-1|-
CASSRGNTEAFF
TGTGCCAGCAGCAGGGGAAACACTGAAGCTTTCTTT
>TRBD2|TRBV27|TRBJ2-1|-
CASSLGLAGDNEQFF
TGTGCCAGCAGTTTAGGTCTAGCGGGGGACAATGAGCAGTTCTTC
>TRBD2|TRBV9|TRBJ2-7|many
CASSLGTSGGNEQYF
TGTGCCAGCAGCTTAGGGACTAGCGGGGGCAACGAGCAGTACTTC